This TCR beta chain comes out of a study of OX40 agonist ivuxolimab in advanced cancers. With regard to this clone: The antigen is not known.

Overall study findings and caveats: Dosing at 0.1 to 3.0 mg/kg was accompanied by clonal expansion of CD4+ and CD8+ blood T cells by week 6.

This table comes from immunoSEQ multiplex PCR, and its TCRdb copy is limited to in-frame clones, with some not included. The repertoire holds about 100,000 clones, with under 95% as singletons. This sequence was found in an adult with an advanced solid tumor such as melanoma, head and neck, liver or kidney cancer. Sample: CD4+ or CD8+ T cells sorted from blood, taken in a trial of the OX40 agonist ivuxolimab.

CDR3 nucleotide sequence: TGTGCCAGTTCCCGGGGGCGGGAGGGTCTTAATGAGCAGTTCTTC. This sequence encodes CASSRGREGLNEQFF. The chain couples TRBV19 to TRBJ2-1; 9 bases line up with TRBD2. V lost 8 bases to trimming and J lost 7 bases; unmatched junction nucleotides: 12. Germline CDR1 LNHDA, CDR2 SQIVND (reference sequence). The CDR3 has 15 amino acids.